What follows are 19 T cell receptor beta chains derived from one specimen sequenced in a study of blood T cell repertoires in COVID-19. Sequencing was performed with immunoSEQ multiplex PCR; in TCRdb, only in-frame clones are kept and a portion is missing. The table lists 440,000 or so clones, 70% to 90% of them singletons, with roughly 1.4% in the top ten. The sequencing input was peripheral blood. The receptors shown here come from a woman aged 40 to 50 with COVID-19, enrolled during active disease.

The chain has TRBV28 and TRBJ2-7, with TRBD2 matching over 11 bases. With 5 bases clipped from V and 3 bases from J, the junction kept 6 bases outside the gene matches. This CDR3 is 15 amino acids long. Germline lookup yields CDR1 MDHEN and CDR2 SYDVKM. CDR3 sequence: CASSTTSGGNYEQYF. The CDR3 nucleotides are TGTGCCAGCAGTACAACTAGCGGGGGCAACTACGAGCAGTACTTC.

The chain employs TRBV19 and TRBJ1-5; no clear D gene. CDR3 size: 20 residues. With 5 bases removed from V and 2 bases from J, the gap between germline ends came to 28 bases. CDR1 is LNHDA, CDR2 SQIVND, per germline (reference sequence). This CDR3 is CASSPRETFWNIIGNQPQHF. The CDR3 DNA reads TGTGCCAGTAGTCCCCGGGAGACATTCTGGAATATAATTGGCAATCAGCCCCAGCATTTT.

The chain combines TRBV6-5 with TRBJ1-1, with D possibly being TRBD1 (5 bases). This CDR3 has 13 amino acids. The V end lost 6 bases, the J end lost 5 bases, and 13 bases lay between the germline ends. Germline-derived CDR1 and CDR2 are MNHEY and SVGAGI. The chain's CDR3 is CASRLQGRTEAFF. For the CDR3, the DNA is TGTGCCAGCAGGCTTCAGGGTAGGACTGAAGCTTTCTTT.

CDR3 nucleotide sequence: TGCGCCAGCAGCCAACAGGAGCGGGAGGACTATACCGGGGAGCTGTTTTTT. Translating it yields CASSQQEREDYTGELFF. This rearrangement joins TRBV4-3 to TRBJ2-2, with 9 positions matching TRBD2. Germline CDR1 is LGHNA and CDR2 is YSLEER. The V gene end was trimmed by 2 bases and the J gene end by 5 bases; junction bases not matched to a gene: 9. The length of the CDR3 is 17 residues.

This clone was counted only a few times. This chain uses TRBV19 with TRBJ1-5; D ambiguous. The length of the CDR3 is 13 residues. Deletions cut 0 bases from V and 9 bases from J, with 9 bases between. CDR1 is LNHDA and CDR2 is SQIVND in the germline V gene (reference sequence). CDR3 loop: CASSIDTASPQHF. The CDR3 nucleotides are TGTGCCAGTAGTATAGATACAGCATCGCCCCAGCATTTT.

The chain combines TRBV9 with TRBJ2-3; TRBD2 might be the D (6 bases). Germline CDR1 is SGDLS and CDR2 is YYNGEE. The CDR3 runs to 14 residues. The V gene lost 4 bases and the J gene lost 2 bases, with 11 bases spanning the gap. In nucleotides, the CDR3 is TGTGCCAGCAGCCCCGGGAGAAACACAGATACGCAGTATTTT. It yields the protein CASSPGRNTDTQYF.

The rearrangement joins TRBV5-4 to TRBJ2-5; 9 nucleotides agree with TRBD2. Germline V gene data show CDR1 as SGHNT and CDR2 as YYREEE (reference sequence). The CDR3 runs to 17 residues. V was pared by 1 base and J by 5 bases, with 12 bases of the junction left unmatched. CDR3 nucleotides: TGTGCCAGCAGCTTGCTAGAGGGACTAGCAGAGGTCGAGACCCAGTACTTC. This sequence encodes CASSLLEGLAEVETQYF.

V is TRBV5-6 and J is TRBJ2-2; the D gene is possibly TRBD1 (5 bases). The CDR3 totals 16 residues. V shed 1 base and J shed 4 bases, with 14 bases lying between them. The germline CDR1 and CDR2 sequences are SGHDT and YYEEEE. The CDR3 spells CASSLPGQHPTGELFF. CDR3 nucleotides: TGTGCCAGCAGCTTGCCCGGACAACACCCCACCGGGGAGCTGTTTTTT.

This clone appeared once. The chain recombines TRBV30 with TRBJ1-3, with D hard to call. This CDR3 comprises 14 residues. With 1 base removed from V and 1 base from J, the gap between germline ends came to 8 bases. Germline CDR1 and CDR2: GTSNPN and SVGIG (reference sequence). The CDR3 region is CAWSASFSGNTIYF. In nucleotides, the CDR3 is TGTGCCTGGAGTGCCTCCTTTTCTGGAAACACCATATATTTT.

In its sample, this clone was seen a few times. The chain is built from TRBV14 and TRBJ2-1; D uncertain. Germline CDR1 is SGHDN and CDR2 is FVKESK. V was clipped by 3 bases and J by 4 bases, with 4 bases between them. The CDR3 contains 12 residues. CDR3 protein: CASSQRYNEQFF. The CDR3 DNA sequence: TGTGCCAGCAGCCAGAGGTACAATGAGCAGTTCTTC.

This chain links TRBV7-2 with TRBJ2-1; 9 bases are a match to TRBD1. This CDR3 region has 16 residues. Germline-derived CDR1 and CDR2 are SGHTA and FQGNSA. V was clipped by 6 bases and J by 6 bases; unmatched bases: 12. Here the CDR3 DNA reads TGTGCCAGCAGTACAAACCGGGACAGGGCCCTCAATGAGCAGTTCTTC. Translating gives CASSTNRDRALNEQFF. The variable domain in full, completed from reference TRBV7-2 and TRBJ2-1, reads GAGVSQSPSNKVTEKGKDVELRCDPISGHTALYWYRQSLGQGLEFLIYFQGNSAPDKSGLPSDRFSAERTGGSVSTLTIQRTQQEDSAVYLCASSTNRDRALNEQFFGPGTRLTVL.

J is TRBJ1-6 and V is TRBV30, with a weak D call TRBD1 (5 bases). Germline CDR1 GTSNPN, CDR2 SVGIG (reference sequence). With 0 bases removed from V and 8 bases from J, the gap between germline ends came to 14 bases. The CDR3 is 15 residues long. The CDR3 loop is CAWSVPGRVDSPLHF. Here the CDR3 DNA reads TGTGCCTGGAGTGTACCCGGCAGGGTAGATTCACCCCTCCACTTT.

The chain uses TRBV6-2 or TRBV6-3 and TRBJ1-2; 9 positions match TRBD1. Per germline, CDR1 MNHEY and CDR2 SVGEGT. The CDR3 is 17 amino acids. Losses at the gene ends were 4 bases for V and 0 bases for J; bases not matched to a gene: 9. The CDR3 loop reads CASSSGTGRITNYGYTF. The DNA of the CDR3 is TGTGCCAGCAGTTCCGGGACAGGGCGTATAACTAACTATGGCTACACCTTC.

The genes are TRBV19 and TRBJ1-2; 9 bases are a match to TRBD1. CDR1 and CDR2 from the germline V gene are LNHDA and SQIVND (reference sequence). The V and J ends lost 4 bases and 3 bases, in that order; junction bases with no gene match: 9. The CDR3 consists of 16 residues. The CDR3 here is CASSTPQGAGYYGYTF. In DNA form, the CDR3 reads TGTGCCAGTAGTACCCCACAGGGGGCGGGGTACTATGGCTACACCTTC.

Notes on this clone: One end of the junction fails to match germline, which may point to a read error. The rearrangement uses TRBV14 and TRBJ2-1; 12 nucleotides align to TRBD2. Germline values: CDR1 SGHDN, CDR2 FVKESK. CDR3 length: 14 amino acids. In DNA form, the CDR3 reads TGTGCCAGCAGCCAAGATTTGGCTAGCGGGAGGGCAATCTTC. Its protein is CASSQDLASGRAIF.

V usage is TRBV7-9 and J usage is TRBJ1-5; 8 bases match TRBD1. The CDR3 has 15 amino acids. Looked up from germline, CDR1 is SEHNR and CDR2 is FQNEAQ (reference sequence). The V gene end was trimmed by 1 base and the J gene end by 3 bases; junction bases not matched to a gene: 2. The DNA for the CDR3 is TGTGCCAGCAGCTTAGGACAGGGGATCAATCAGCCCCAGCATTTT. This translates into CASSLGQGINQPQHF.

The V and J genes are TRBV3-1 (or the pseudogene TRBV3-2) and TRBJ1-2, with 8 bases identical to TRBD1. The CDR3 consists of 13 residues. Trimming took 5 bases from V and 5 from J; bases not matched to a gene: 4. Germline V gene data show CDR1 as LGHDT and CDR2 as YNNKEL (reference sequence). The CDR3 reads CASSTRTGYGYTF. The CDR3 DNA sequence: TGTGCCAGCAGCACCCGGACAGGGTATGGCTACACCTTC.

The chain carries TRBV12-3 or TRBV12-4 and TRBJ1-2; D not certain. This CDR3 region has 12 residues. V was shortened by 6 bases and J by 8 bases, with 13 bases between the two germline ends. The CDR3 is CASSPGSLGYTF. The CDR3, as DNA: TGTGCCAGCAGCCCAGGAAGTTTAGGCTACACCTTC.

CDR3 nucleotide sequence: TGTGCCAGTTACAGGGTGGGGTTCCCTAATGAAAAACTGTTTTTT. Translation gives CASYRVGFPNEKLFF. This chain uses TRBV28 with TRBJ1-4, with D maybe TRBD1 (6 bases). The CDR3 consists of 15 residues. Germline values: CDR1 MDHEN, CDR2 SYDVKM. Deletions cut 9 bases from V and 3 bases from J, with 17 bases between.